This is a list of T cell receptor beta chains from one sample in a study of metastatic and nonmetastatic thyroid tumors. TCRdb re-clonotyped the PCR reads via MiXCR. The profile covers tens of thousands of clones, with around 15% appearing a single time and roughly a tenth taken by the ten largest. Material: blood. These receptors came from a male donor with papillary thyroid cancer or a benign thyroid nodule (not recorded which). Some clones in this sample may be carry-over from other donors' samples. CDR3s include the opening cysteine and the closing phenylalanine or tryptophan. The D gene is left open where the match is weak. Clone size is stated in some rows and not others, as once, few, many or a class when expanded.

TRBV9,NA,many,TRBJ1-5,16,CASSVGGGWPNQPQHF,TGTGCCAGCAGCGTAGGGGGGGGGTGGCCTAATCAGCCCCAGCATTTT
TRBV19,NA,NA,TRBJ1-2,13,CASSSYTRGVYTF,TGTGCCAGTAGTTCCTATACGCGGGGAGTTTACACCTTC
TRBV27,NA,NA,TRBJ1-2,14,CASSSGGTDYGYTF,TGTGCCAGCAGTTCGGGAGGTACAGACTATGGTTACACCTTC
TRBV7-2,TRBD1,many,TRBJ1-1,13,CASSVDRSSEAFF,TGTGCCAGCAGCGTGGACAGGTCCTCTGAAGCTTTCTTT
TRBV9,TRBD1,many,TRBJ1-2,16,CASSPGGTALYYGYTF,TGTGCCAGCAGCCCAGGGGGGACAGCACTCTACTATGGCTACACCTTC
TRBV28,NA,NA,TRBJ1-3,17,CAIMTGTVPTSGNTIYF,TGTGCAATTATGACAGGTACAGTCCCTACATCTGGAAACACCATATATTTT
TRBV27,NA,NA,TRBJ2-7,14,CASSSVGRSYEQYF,TGTGCCAGCAGTTCAGTTGGACGGTCCTACGAGCAGTACTTC
TRBV14,TRBD2,NA,TRBJ2-3,16,CASSEVAGGGADTQYF,TGTGCCAGCAGCGAGGTGGCGGGAGGAGGGGCAGATACGCAGTATTTT
TRBV3-1,TRBD2,many,TRBJ2-1,17,CASSQGLAGGPYNEQFF,TGTGCCAGCAGCCAAGGGCTAGCGGGGGGGCCCTACAATGAGCAGTTCTTC
TRBV6-1,TRBD1,medium-sized,TRBJ1-4,15,CASSDGQGAFEKLFF,TGTGCCAGCAGTGACGGACAGGGGGCTTTTGAAAAACTGTTTTTT